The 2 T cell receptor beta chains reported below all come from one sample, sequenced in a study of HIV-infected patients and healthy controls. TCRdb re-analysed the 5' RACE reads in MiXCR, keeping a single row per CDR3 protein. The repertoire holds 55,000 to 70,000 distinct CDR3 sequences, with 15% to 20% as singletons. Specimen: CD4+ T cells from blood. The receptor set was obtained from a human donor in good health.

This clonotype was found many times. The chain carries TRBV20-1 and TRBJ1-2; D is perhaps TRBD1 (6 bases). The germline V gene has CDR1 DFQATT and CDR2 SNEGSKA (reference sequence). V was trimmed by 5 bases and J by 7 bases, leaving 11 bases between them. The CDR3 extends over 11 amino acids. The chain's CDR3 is CSAGGQFGYTF. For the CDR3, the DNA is TGCAGTGCTGGAGGACAGTTTGGCTACACCTTC.

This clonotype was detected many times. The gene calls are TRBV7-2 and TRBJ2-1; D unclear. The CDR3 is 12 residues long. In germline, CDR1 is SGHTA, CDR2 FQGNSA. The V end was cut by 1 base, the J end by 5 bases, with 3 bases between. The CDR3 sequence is CASSLDNNEQFF. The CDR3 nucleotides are TGTGCCAGCAGCTTAGATAACAATGAGCAGTTCTTC.